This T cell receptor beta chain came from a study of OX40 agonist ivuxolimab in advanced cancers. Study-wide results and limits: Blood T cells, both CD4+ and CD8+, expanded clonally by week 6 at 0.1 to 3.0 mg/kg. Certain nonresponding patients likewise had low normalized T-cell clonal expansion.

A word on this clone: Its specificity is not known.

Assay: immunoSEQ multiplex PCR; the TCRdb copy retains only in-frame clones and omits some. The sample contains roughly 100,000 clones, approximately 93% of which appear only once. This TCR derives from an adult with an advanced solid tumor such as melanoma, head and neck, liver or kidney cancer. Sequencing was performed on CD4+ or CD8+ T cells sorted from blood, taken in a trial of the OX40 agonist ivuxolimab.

CDR3 DNA sequence: TGCAGCGTTGCCAAGGGGGCGACCGGGGAGCTGTTTTTT. Translating it yields CSVAKGATGELFF. The chain has TRBV29-1 and TRBJ2-2; 7 bases match TRBD1. The germline V gene has CDR1 SQVTM and CDR2 ANQGSEA. The CDR3 has 13 amino acids. V dropped 4 bases and J dropped 5; count of bases not matched to a gene: 4.